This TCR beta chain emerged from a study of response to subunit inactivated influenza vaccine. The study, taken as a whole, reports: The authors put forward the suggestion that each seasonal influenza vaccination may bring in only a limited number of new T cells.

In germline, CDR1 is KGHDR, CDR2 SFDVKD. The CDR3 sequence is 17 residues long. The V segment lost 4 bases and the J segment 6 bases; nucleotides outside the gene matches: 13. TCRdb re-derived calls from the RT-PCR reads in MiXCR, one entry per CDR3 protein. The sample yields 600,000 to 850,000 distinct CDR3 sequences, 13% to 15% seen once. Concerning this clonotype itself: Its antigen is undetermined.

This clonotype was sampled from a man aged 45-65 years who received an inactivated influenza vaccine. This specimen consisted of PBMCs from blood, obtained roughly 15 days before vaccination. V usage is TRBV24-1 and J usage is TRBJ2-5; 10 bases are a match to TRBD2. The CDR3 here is CATSDPSSGRADKTQYF. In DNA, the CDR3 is TGTGCCACCAGTGACCCCTCGAGCGGGAGGGCCGATAAGACCCAGTACTTC.